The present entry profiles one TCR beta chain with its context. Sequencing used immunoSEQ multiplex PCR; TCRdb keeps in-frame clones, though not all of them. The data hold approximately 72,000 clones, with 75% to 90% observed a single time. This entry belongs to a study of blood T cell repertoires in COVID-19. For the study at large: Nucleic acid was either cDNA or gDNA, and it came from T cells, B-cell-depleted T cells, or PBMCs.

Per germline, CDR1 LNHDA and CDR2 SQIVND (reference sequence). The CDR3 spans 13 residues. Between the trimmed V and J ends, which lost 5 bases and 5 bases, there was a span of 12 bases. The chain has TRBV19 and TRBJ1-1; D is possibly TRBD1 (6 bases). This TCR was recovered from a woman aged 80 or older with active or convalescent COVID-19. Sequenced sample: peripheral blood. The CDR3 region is CASSPTGLTEAFF. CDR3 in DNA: TGTGCCAGTAGTCCTACAGGGTTGACTGAAGCTTTCTTT.